The next 18 T cell receptor beta chains were all read from a single sample in a study of cytomegalovirus exposure and HLA in healthy donors (dated by TCRdb to about 2017). Receptors were amplified or captured by the immunoSEQ multiplex PCR assay. A mixture of 60 forward primers for TCR Vbeta segments and 13 reverse primers for TCR Jbeta segments was used in the multiplex PCR. In TCRdb, the immuneACCESS table is reduced to in-frame sequences with V and J assigned. These tables do not hold every clone; where another copy was compared, an unresolved V gene accounts for under half, and the others remain unexplained. This sample comprises more than 90,000 clones, about four fifths of them detected only once. Roughly 3.9% of the sample goes to the ten largest clones. Sequencing was performed on PBMCs. The receptors come from a woman between 40 and 55 years old in good health and CMV-seropositive.

The V gene is TRBV19, the J gene TRBJ1-1; 7 nucleotides align to TRBD1. Trimming removed 10 bases from V and 8 bases from J; junction bases left unmatched: 10. Germline CDR1 reads LNHDA; CDR2 reads SQIVND (reference sequence). The CDR3 loop spans 12 amino acids. Here the CDR3 reads CATLGQAAEAFF. As DNA, the CDR3 is TGTGCCACCCTTGGACAGGCCGCCGAAGCTTTCTTT.

The V gene is TRBV29-1, the J gene TRBJ2-1; D ambiguous. Germline loops: CDR1 SQVTM, CDR2 ANQGSEA. V was clipped by 1 base and J by 6 bases, with 7 bases between them. The CDR3 covers 12 residues. In DNA, the CDR3 is TGCAGCGTTGAAGCCCCCTCCAATGAGCAGTTCTTC. As protein: CSVEAPSNEQFF.

This clone was seen only a few times. The chain carries TRBV2 and TRBJ2-3, with 9 bases aligning to TRBD1. Trimming removed 4 bases from V and 1 base from J; junction bases left unmatched: 3. The CDR3 sequence is 15 residues long. Germline V CDR1 and CDR2: SNHLY, FYNNEI. The CDR3 is CASSGTGVGTDTQYF. The DNA of the CDR3 is TGTGCCAGCAGTGGGACAGGGGTGGGCACAGATACGCAGTATTTT. The full variable domain, its missing parts supplied by reference TRBV2 and TRBJ2-3, is EPEVTQTPSHQVTQMGQEVILRCVPISNHLYFYWYRQILGQKVEFLVSFYNNEISEKSEIFDDQFSVERPDGSNFTLKIRSTKLEDSAMYFCASSGTGVGTDTQYFGPGTRLTVL.

V usage is TRBV7-3 and J usage is TRBJ2-5; TRBD2 is a possible D gene (5 bases). CDR1 and CDR2 (germline): SGHTA, FQGTGA. This CDR3 has 17 residues. Between the trimmed V and J ends, which lost 2 bases and 2 bases, there was a span of 18 bases. The CDR3 sequence: CASSLRSFTGIQETQYF. The CDR3 coding sequence is TGTGCCAGCAGCTTACGTTCTTTTACGGGGATACAAGAGACCCAGTACTTC.

This chain uses TRBV6-4 with TRBJ2-1; 7 bases map to TRBD1. J was trimmed by 1 base and V by 3 bases; bases with no gene match: 3. Looked up from germline, CDR1 is MRHNA and CDR2 is SNTAGT. This CDR3 has 15 residues. The CDR3 reads CASSEQGLSYNEQFF. The DNA for the CDR3 is TGTGCCAGCAGTGAACAGGGGTTGTCCTACAATGAGCAGTTCTTC.

V usage is TRBV30 and J usage is TRBJ2-7; weak D call: TRBD2 (5 bases). Trimming took off 2 bases at V and 4 bases at J, with 6 bases between the two ends. This CDR3 has 11 amino acids. Per germline, CDR1 GTSNPN and CDR2 SVGIG (reference sequence). The CDR3 loop is CAWSPGYEQYF. The CDR3 bases are TGTGCCTGGAGTCCGGGGTACGAGCAGTACTTC.

DNA for the CDR3: TGTGCCAGCAGCCAAGTCCGGGACAGTGAAGCTTTCTTT. Translation: CASSQVRDSEAFF. The rearrangement links TRBV14 to TRBJ1-1, with 7 positions matching TRBD1. CDR3 size: 13 residues. From germline, CDR1 is SGHDN and CDR2 FVKESK. Trimming removed 1 base from V and 7 bases from J; junction bases left unmatched: 3.

The chain links TRBV15 to TRBJ2-3, with a tentative D call TRBD2 (6 bases). This CDR3 region has 17 residues. Germline V gene sequence: CDR1 LNHNV, CDR2 YYDKDF (reference sequence). V shed 1 base and J shed 10 bases, with 24 bases lying between them. The CDR3 DNA follows: TGTGCCACCAGCAGAGCCGGTGGGGCGGGGCCGACTTGGTCGCAGTATTTT. This sequence encodes CATSRAGGAGPTWSQYF.

This chain joins TRBV27 and TRBJ2-5; TRBD2 might be the D (5 bases). The assigned J gene may be wrong: the sequence end matches TRBJ2-7 better. This CDR3 has 14 residues. The germline V gene encodes CDR1 MNHEY and CDR2 SMNVEV (reference sequence). The CDR3 loop is CATSLSPGSYEQYF. CDR3 in DNA: TGTGCCACTAGCTTGTCCCCCGGCTCCTACGAGCAGTACTTC.

The rearrangement joins TRBV7-8 to TRBJ1-6, with D possibly TRBD1 on 5 matching bases. V lost 1 base, J lost 5 bases, and 18 bases lay in between. Looked up from germline, CDR1 is SGHVS and CDR2 is FQNEAQ. CDR3 length: 18 residues. The CDR3 is CASSLGRLPLDNNSPLHF. The CDR3 region has the DNA TGTGCCAGCAGCTTAGGTAGATTACCCCTGGACAATAATTCACCCCTCCACTTT.

V and J are TRBV30 and TRBJ2-3, with TRBD1 as a possible D gene (6 bases). From germline, CDR1 is GTSNPN and CDR2 SVGIG (reference sequence). The CDR3 extends over 15 amino acids. Trimming took off 0 bases at V and 3 bases at J, with 13 bases between the two ends. The CDR3: CAWSVLGARTDTQYF. The CDR3 nucleotides read TGTGCCTGGAGTGTTTTGGGGGCTCGAACAGATACGCAGTATTTT.

The V and J genes are TRBV6-5 and TRBJ2-1; the match to TRBD2 covers 10 bases. The junction had 3 bases not matched to a gene; V was cut back by 2 bases and J by 2 bases. CDR3 length: 16 amino acids. The germline V gene encodes CDR1 MNHEY and CDR2 SVGAGI. The DNA of the CDR3 is TGTGCCAGCAGTTACGCTAGCGGGGGCGCCTACAATGAGCAGTTCTTC. Translating gives CASSYASGGAYNEQFF.

The chain is built from TRBV11-2 and TRBJ2-1; TRBD2 matches at 11 bases. From germline, CDR1 is SGHAT and CDR2 FQNNGV. With 5 bases clipped from V and 8 bases from J, the junction kept 11 bases outside the gene matches. The CDR3 loop spans 16 amino acids. The CDR3 nucleotides are TGTGCCAGCAGCGACCGCACTAGCGGGAGAAGGGATGAGCAGTTCTTC. Encoded protein: CASSDRTSGRRDEQFF.

The chain recombines TRBV5-4 with TRBJ2-3; TRBD2 aligns across 7 bases. Germline assignment: CDR1 SGHNT and CDR2 YYREEE (reference sequence). The CDR3 has 15 amino acids. Trimming cost V 0 bases and J 1 base; bases outside gene matches: 2. CDR3 sequence (DNA): TGTGCCAGCAGCTTGGCCCGGGAGGGCACAGATACGCAGTATTTT. It translates to CASSLAREGTDTQYF.

This clone appeared a few times. The V call is TRBV20-1, the J call TRBJ2-4, with D perhaps TRBD1 (5 bases). CDR3 length: 11 residues. Germline values: CDR1 DFQATT, CDR2 SNEGSKA (reference sequence). Trimming took off 7 bases at V and 8 bases at J, with 12 bases between the two ends. The CDR3 DNA is TGCAGTGTAAAGGACATCTACATTCAGTACTTC. Translated: CSVKDIYIQYF.

V and J are TRBV2 and TRBJ2-1; 7 nucleotides line up with TRBD2. The CDR3 totals 11 residues. The ends lost 11 bases at V and 4 bases at J; junction bases unmatched: 2. The germline CDR1 and CDR2 sequences are SNHLY and FYNNEI. The CDR3 DNA reads as TGTGCCGGGGGGGTTTACAATGAGCAGTTCTTC. Amino acid sequence: CAGGVYNEQFF.

V gene TRBV30 combines with J gene TRBJ2-5, with TRBD2 as a possible D gene (6 bases). This CDR3 has 16 residues. Germline CDR1 is GTSNPN and CDR2 is SVGIG (reference sequence). Trimming left V 0 bases short and J 1 base short, with 15 bases between. CDR3 nucleotide sequence: TGTGCCTGGAGTGTACGCGCCGCGGGACCCCAAGAGACCCAGTACTTC. Its protein product is CAWSVRAAGPQETQYF.

The chain is built from TRBV6-4 and TRBJ2-7; 7 nucleotides agree with TRBD1. J was trimmed by 3 bases and V by 2 bases; bases with no gene match: 16. The CDR3 is made up of 18 amino acids. CDR1 is MRHNA and CDR2 is SNTAGT in the germline V gene. DNA for the CDR3: TGTGCCAGCAGTGACCCCCGGGACAGAGTTATACCCTTCTACGAGCAGTACTTC. As protein: CASSDPRDRVIPFYEQYF.